These T cell receptor beta chains were read from a single sample in a study of OX40 agonist ivuxolimab in advanced cancers. The method was immunoSEQ multiplex PCR; TCRdb's version includes in-frame clones alone and lacks a portion of them. The data hold about 60,000 clones, with 88% observed a single time. The specimen comprised CD4+ or CD8+ T cells sorted from blood, sampled in a trial of the OX40 agonist ivuxolimab. These receptors all stem from an adult with an advanced solid tumor such as melanoma, head and neck, liver or kidney cancer. Each CDR3 is given with its conserved first and last residue. D genes are given only for firm matches. The size of a clone is reported for some rows only, either as once, few or many, or as a class for expanded clones.

clone_size	d_call	v_call	j_call	cdr3_aa	cdr3_nt
-	-	TRBV5-4	TRBJ1-6	CASSPEAGRYNSPLHF	TGTGCCAGCAGCCCGGAGGCAGGGCGATATAATTCACCCCTCCACTTT
-	-	TRBV28	TRBJ2-5	CASSRGTETQYF	TGTGCCAGCAGTCGGGGGACGGAGACCCAGTACTTC
-	TRBD2	TRBV19	TRBJ2-3	CASSISSGSRGTDTQYF	TGTGCCAGTAGTATATCTAGCGGGAGTCGGGGGACAGATACGCAGTATTTT
-	TRBD2	TRBV2	TRBJ2-2	CASSLRLAGFGAGELFF	TGTGCCAGCAGTCTTCGCCTAGCGGGCTTCGGGGCCGGGGAGCTGTTTTTT
once	-	TRBV6-1	TRBJ2-2	CASSDVGGVLTGELFF	TGTGCCAGCAGTGATGTGGGGGGAGTACTCACCGGGGAGCTGTTTTTT
once	-	TRBV6-1	TRBJ1-5	CASSEASSNQPQHF	TGTGCCAGCAGTGAAGCAAGCAGCAATCAGCCCCAGCATTTT
once	-	TRBV30	TRBJ1-4	CAWSVPGMGEKLFF	TGTGCCTGGAGTGTTCCCGGGATGGGTGAAAAACTGTTTTTT
-	-	TRBV6-5	TRBJ2-7	CATRDLAYEQYF	TGTGCCACCCGGGACTTGGCCTACGAGCAGTACTTC
few	TRBD2	TRBV5-4	TRBJ2-2	CASSLTSLAGRSRAGELFF	TGTGCCAGCAGCCTGACGTCGCTAGCGGGACGATCTAGGGCCGGGGAGCTGTTTTTT
-	-	TRBV27	TRBJ2-1	CASGPSFIATYNEQFF	TGTGCCAGCGGACCTAGCTTTATTGCCACCTACAATGAGCAGTTCTTC
-	-	TRBV10-3	TRBJ2-3	CATRDGLSATDTQYF	TGTGCCACCCGGGACGGACTATCCGCCACAGATACGCAGTATTTT